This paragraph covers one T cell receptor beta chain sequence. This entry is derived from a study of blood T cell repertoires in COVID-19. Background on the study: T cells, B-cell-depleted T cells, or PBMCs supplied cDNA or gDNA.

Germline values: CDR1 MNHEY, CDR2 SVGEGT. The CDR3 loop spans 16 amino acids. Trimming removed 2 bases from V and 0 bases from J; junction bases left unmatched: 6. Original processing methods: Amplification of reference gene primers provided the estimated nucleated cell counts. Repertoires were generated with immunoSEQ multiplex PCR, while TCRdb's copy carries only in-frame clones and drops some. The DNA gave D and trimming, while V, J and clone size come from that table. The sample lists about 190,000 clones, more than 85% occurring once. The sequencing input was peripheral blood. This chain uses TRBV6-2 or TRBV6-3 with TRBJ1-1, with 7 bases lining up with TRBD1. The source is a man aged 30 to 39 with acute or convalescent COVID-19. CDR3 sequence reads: CASSYPLTGMNTEAFF. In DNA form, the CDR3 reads TGTGCCAGCAGTTACCCCCTGACAGGGATGAACACTGAAGCTTTCTTT.